This TCR beta chain derives from a study of blood T cell repertoires in COVID-19. As processed by the authors: Using reference gene primer amplification, nucleated cell counts were estimated. Assay used: immunoSEQ multiplex PCR; TCRdb lists only in-frame clones, some missing. D and trimming come from the DNA, and the V and J calls and clone size come from that table. The sample carries tens of thousands of clones, 86% recorded once. The clonotype originates from a man aged 60-69 years with acute or convalescent COVID-19. Sequenced material: peripheral blood.

CDR3 sequence: CASSGTAEKFF. CDR3 bases: TGTGCCAGCAGCGGGACAGCGGAGAAGTTCTTC. The V gene is TRBV7-9, the J gene TRBJ2-1, with TRBD1 matching over 7 bases. This CDR3 comprises 11 residues. J gave up 14 bases and V 5 bases, and 6 bases lay outside the gene matches. Germline CDR1 is SEHNR and CDR2 is FQNEAQ (reference sequence).